What follows are 32 T cell receptor beta chains derived from one specimen sequenced in a study of response to subunit inactivated influenza vaccine. TCRdb itself ran the RT-PCR reads through MiXCR, one entry per CDR3 protein. The sample includes 400,000 to 650,000 distinct CDR3 sequences, 6.5% to 8% of them seen just once. Specimen: PBMCs from blood, collected 23 months after vaccination. These TCRs come from a man between 50 and 69 years old who received an inactivated influenza vaccine.

This sequence joins TRBV12-3 or TRBV12-4 and TRBJ2-7; 8 bases align to TRBD2. The CDR3 covers 14 residues. The J segment lost 4 bases and the V segment lost 6 bases, leaving 8 bases of the junction unmatched. The CDR3 is CASRDSGMGYEQYF. For the CDR3, the DNA is TGTGCCAGCAGGGATAGCGGGATGGGTTACGAGCAGTACTTC.

V is TRBV5-1 and J is TRBJ2-1, with 8 nucleotides matching TRBD2. V gave up 6 bases and J gave up 0 bases; unmatched junction bases: 5. This CDR3 is 15 amino acids long. CDR1 is SGHRS, CDR2 YFSETQ, per germline. This chain's CDR3 is CASKSGGVSYNEQFF. The CDR3 region has the DNA TGCGCCAGCAAGAGCGGGGGCGTCTCCTACAATGAGCAGTTCTTC.

The V and J genes are TRBV12-3 or TRBV12-4 and TRBJ2-4, with D possibly TRBD2 on 5 matching bases. The CDR3 sequence is 16 residues long. V was shortened by 1 base and J by 0 bases, with 10 bases between the two germline ends. CDR3 loop: CASSLEGGLAKNIQYF. In DNA, the CDR3 is TGTGCCAGCAGTTTAGAAGGAGGACTAGCCAAAAACATTCAGTACTTC.

The J gene is TRBJ1-1, the V gene TRBV12-3 or TRBV12-4; D not resolved. This CDR3 comprises 12 residues. Trimming pared 7 bases from V and 5 bases from J, leaving 11 bases between. The DNA of the CDR3 is TGTGCCAGCACCCGGCGGAAAACTGAAGCTTTCTTT. Its translation is CASTRRKTEAFF.

This clonotype was detected ten times or more. This chain links TRBV5-1 with TRBJ2-7, with D possibly called TRBD1 or TRBD2 (6 bases each). The germline V gene has CDR1 SGHRS and CDR2 YFSETQ. Trimming pared 2 bases from V and 4 bases from J, leaving 16 bases between. This CDR3 contains 15 residues. Written as DNA, the CDR3 is TGCGCCAGCAGCTTAGGTGTGGGGGCGGGGTACGAGCAGTACTTC. Its translation: CASSLGVGAGYEQYF.

This chain joins TRBV7-2 and TRBJ1-2; D unclear. V was trimmed by 5 bases and J by 5 bases, leaving 15 bases between them. CDR3 length: 14 residues. Germline V lookup: CDR1 SGHTA, CDR2 FQGNSA. CDR3 protein: CASSATWGEYGYTF. The DNA of the CDR3 is TGTGCCAGCAGCGCCACATGGGGAGAGTATGGCTACACCTTC.

In this sample, this clonotype turned up many times. V is TRBV15 and J is TRBJ2-1; 10 nucleotides line up with TRBD2. Germline CDR1 and CDR2: LNHNV and YYDKDF (reference sequence). The CDR3 covers 16 residues. Unmatched junction bases numbered 10, after V lost 7 bases and J lost 4 bases. The CDR3 DNA reads as TGTGCCACCAAGGGTTTACGGACTAGCGGTTACAATGAGCAGTTCTTC. Protein sequence: CATKGLRTSGYNEQFF. Based on the CDR3 plus reference TRBV15 and TRBJ2-1, the full variable domain is DAMVIQNPRYQVTQFGKPVTLSCSQTLNHNVMYWYQQKSSQAPKLLFHYYDKDFNNEADTPDNFQSRRPNTSFCFLDIRSPGLGDTAMYLCATKGLRTSGYNEQFFGPGTRLTVL.

J is TRBJ1-5 and V is TRBV7-8; 9 nucleotides align to TRBD1. Looked up from germline, CDR1 is SGHVS and CDR2 is FQNEAQ. The V and J ends lost 5 bases and 3 bases, in that order; junction bases with no gene match: 11. This CDR3 is built from 17 residues. The CDR3 spells CASSPEDGTGFNQPQHF. The DNA for the CDR3 is TGTGCCAGCAGCCCCGAAGACGGGACAGGGTTCAATCAGCCCCAGCATTTT.

The chain carries TRBV7-9 and TRBJ2-2; D may be TRBD1 (6 bases). The germline V gene has CDR1 SEHNR and CDR2 FQNEAQ (reference sequence). The CDR3 runs 15 residues. V was shortened by 6 bases and J by 6 bases, with 17 bases between the two germline ends. The CDR3 protein is CASRRNRVLPGELFF. The CDR3 nucleotides read TGTGCCAGCAGACGAAACAGGGTCCTTCCCGGGGAGCTGTTTTTT.

This clonotype was picked up a small number of times. The V and J genes are TRBV6-2 or TRBV6-3 and TRBJ2-6; TRBD2 matches 10 bases. Germline V gives CDR1 MNHEY, CDR2 SVGEGT. The CDR3 has 18 residues. V trimming: 0 bases; J trimming: 2 bases; junction bases outside the gene matches: 4. The CDR3 DNA is TGTGCCAGCAGTTACTCGACACTAGCGGGGACTGGGGCCAACGTCCTGACTTTC. Translating it yields CASSYSTLAGTGANVLTF.

This clonotype was counted a few times. The chain links TRBV6-2 or TRBV6-3 to TRBJ2-1, with D perhaps TRBD1 (6 bases). Germline V gene sequence: CDR1 MNHEY, CDR2 SVGEGT. V was shortened by 6 bases and J by 9 bases, with 21 bases between the two germline ends. This CDR3 contains 15 residues. The CDR3: CASSPSGTPIVEQFF. The CDR3 coding sequence is TGTGCCAGCAGCCCGTCAGGGACACCGATAGTTGAGCAGTTCTTC.

This clonotype was observed at least ten times. The genes are TRBV4-3 and TRBJ2-3; D possibly uses TRBD1 or TRBD2 (7 bases each). The CDR3 spans 17 residues. Per the germline V gene, CDR1 is LGHNA and CDR2 is YSLEER. V dropped 0 bases and J dropped 2 bases, with 15 bases sitting between them. The CDR3 coding sequence is TGCGCCAGCAGCCAAGATAGGGAGGGGGCCCTCACAGATACGCAGTATTTT. This gives the protein CASSQDREGALTDTQYF.

The table lists this clonotype with many counts. The chain recombines TRBV5-4 with TRBJ2-3; 10 nucleotides match TRBD2. This CDR3 is built from 14 residues. J gave up 6 bases and V 4 bases, and 5 bases lay outside the gene matches. Germline CDR1 and CDR2: SGHNT and YYREEE (reference sequence). The CDR3 spells CASSLGTSVDTQYF. For the CDR3, the DNA is TGTGCCAGCAGCCTCGGGACTAGCGTTGATACGCAGTATTTT.

The chain has TRBV15 and TRBJ2-3, with 9 nucleotides matching TRBD1. The V segment lost 5 bases and the J segment 3 bases; nucleotides outside the gene matches: 9. CDR3 size: 16 residues. Germline V lookup: CDR1 LNHNV, CDR2 YYDKDF (reference sequence). DNA of the CDR3: TGTGCCACCAGCTTCCAGGACAGGGGCGCGACAGATACGCAGTATTTT. The encoded protein is CATSFQDRGATDTQYF.

This clonotype was detected a few times. The V gene is TRBV12-3 or TRBV12-4, the J gene TRBJ2-3; TRBD2 is a possible D gene (7 bases). V lost 0 bases to trimming and J lost 12 bases, with 13 bases between them. The CDR3 consists of 13 residues. In DNA form, the CDR3 reads TGTGCCAGCAGTTTAGCGGGGGGGGGCCCCCAGTATTTT. Translation gives CASSLAGGGPQYF.

This clonotype was counted a few times. The rearrangement uses TRBV20-1 and TRBJ2-3; TRBD1 matches at 12 bases. Germline V gives CDR1 DFQATT, CDR2 SNEGSKA (reference sequence). The CDR3 totals 17 residues. J gave up 4 bases and V 6 bases, and 14 bases lay outside the gene matches. This CDR3 is CSAAGQGAPIGADTQYF. CDR3 bases: TGCAGTGCGGCGGGACAGGGGGCTCCAATAGGGGCAGATACGCAGTATTTT.

This chain links TRBV19 with TRBJ1-2; D not resolved. From germline, CDR1 is LNHDA and CDR2 SQIVND (reference sequence). The germline V and J ends were trimmed by 6 bases and 4 bases, with 15 bases remaining between them. This CDR3 contains 14 residues. CDR3 region: CASRRRELGYGYTF. Here the CDR3 DNA reads TGTGCCAGTAGGAGAAGGGAATTAGGCTATGGCTACACCTTC.

The V gene is TRBV14, the J gene TRBJ2-7; unclear D gene. V was cut by 0 bases and J by 4 bases, with 7 bases left in between. CDR3 size: 13 residues. CDR1 and CDR2 from the germline V gene are SGHDN and FVKESK. The CDR3 region is CASSQDNAYEQYF. The CDR3 DNA reads TGTGCCAGCAGCCAAGACAATGCGTACGAGCAGTACTTC. Filled out from reference TRBV14 and TRBJ2-7, the complete variable domain reads EAGVTQFPSHSVIEKGQTVTLRCDPISGHDNLYWYRRVMGKEIKFLLHFVKESKQDESGMPNNRFLAERTGGTYSTLKVQPAELEDSGVYFCASSQDNAYEQYFGPGTRLTVT.

V is TRBV24-1 and J is TRBJ2-3; 9 positions agree with TRBD2. V was pared by 4 bases and J by 1 base, with 5 bases of the junction left unmatched. This CDR3 contains 16 residues. Germline V gene lookup returns CDR1 KGHDR and CDR2 SFDVKD. CDR3 nucleotide sequence: TGTGCCACCAGTGACTCCCGACTAGCGGGCACAGATACGCAGTATTTT. Translation gives CATSDSRLAGTDTQYF.

This clonotype was observed a handful of times. The chain links TRBV2 to TRBJ1-2; maybe TRBD1 (5 bases). Deletions cut 2 bases from V and 4 bases from J, with 8 bases between. CDR1 and CDR2 from the germline V gene are SNHLY and FYNNEI. There are 13 residues in the CDR3. The CDR3 loop is CASSEQGRYGYTF. The CDR3 coding sequence is TGTGCCAGCAGTGAACAGGGACGCTATGGCTACACCTTC.

The V gene is TRBV5-1, the J gene TRBJ2-3, with 7 bases fitting TRBD2. V was clipped by 1 base and J by 2 bases; unmatched bases: 7. The germline CDR1 and CDR2 sequences are SGHRS and YFSETQ. The CDR3 runs 16 residues. In nucleotides, the CDR3 is TGCGCCAGCAGCTTGAGCTTAAGCGGGACCACAGATACGCAGTATTTT. It is translated as CASSLSLSGTTDTQYF.

The chain employs TRBV4-3 and TRBJ2-3; D ambiguous. The germline V gene encodes CDR1 LGHNA and CDR2 YSLEER. CDR3 length: 15 amino acids. Trimming shortened V by 0 bases and J by 2 bases, and 9 bases separated the two germline ends. The CDR3 DNA reads TGCGCCAGCAGCCAAGATCTCGTCGCCACAGATACGCAGTATTTT. Amino acids: CASSQDLVATDTQYF.

This clonotype was seen more than once but under ten times. The CDR3 coding sequence is TGTGCCAGCAGCCCTCAGGGACAGGGGGCGAATGGCTACACCTTC. This encodes CASSPQGQGANGYTF. The chain joins TRBV7-9 to TRBJ1-2; 12 nucleotides agree with TRBD1. The CDR3 covers 15 residues. J was trimmed by 6 bases and V by 5 bases; bases with no gene match: 7. Germline CDR1 is SEHNR and CDR2 is FQNEAQ (reference sequence). Variable domain in full (rest from reference TRBV7-9 and TRBJ1-2): DTGVSQNPRHKITKRGQNVTFRCDPISEHNRLYWYRQTLGQGPEFLTYFQNEAQLEKSRLLSDRFSAERPKGSFSTLEIQRTEQGDSAMYLCASSPQGQGANGYTFGSGTRLTVV.

This clonotype was seen more than once but under ten times. The genes are TRBV14 and TRBJ2-1, with no clear D. V gave up 0 bases and J gave up 0 bases, with 12 bases separating them. Germline V CDR1 and CDR2: SGHDN, FVKESK. The CDR3 totals 17 residues. The CDR3 sequence: CASSQENGITSYNEQFF. For the CDR3, the DNA is TGTGCCAGCAGCCAAGAAAATGGGATTACCTCCTACAATGAGCAGTTCTTC.

The chain joins TRBV15 to TRBJ1-4; no definite D call. Germline V gene sequence: CDR1 LNHNV, CDR2 YYDKDF (reference sequence). This CDR3 is 11 amino acids long. The V gene lost 10 bases and the J gene lost 8 bases, with 11 bases spanning the gap. In DNA, the CDR3 is TGTGCCAGCTCTAAGGGAGAAAAACTGTTTTTT. Protein product: CASSKGEKLFF.

This clonotype was detected only a few times. The chain uses TRBV7-9 and TRBJ1-1; D ambiguous. V was pared by 6 bases and J by 4 bases, with 12 bases between. The CDR3 covers 13 residues. Per germline, CDR1 SEHNR and CDR2 FQNEAQ (reference sequence). CDR3 sequence reads: CASSPVYGTEAFF. The CDR3 DNA reads TGTGCCAGCAGTCCCGTGTACGGCACTGAAGCTTTCTTT.

This clonotype was picked up a small number of times. This rearrangement joins TRBV20-1 to TRBJ2-1; no reliable D call. V was shortened by 3 bases and J by 7 bases, with 13 bases between the two germline ends. The germline gives CDR1 DFQATT, CDR2 SNEGSKA (reference sequence). The CDR3 has 13 amino acids. CDR3 amino acids: CSASGRAANEQFF. The CDR3 DNA sequence: TGCAGTGCTAGTGGAAGGGCGGCAAATGAGCAGTTCTTC.

The chain is built from TRBV28 and TRBJ2-1, with D possibly TRBD1 on 7 matching bases. Per the germline V gene, CDR1 is MDHEN and CDR2 is SYDVKM. The ends were cut back, 3 bases at V and 7 bases at J, with 19 bases in the middle. The CDR3 has 16 amino acids. Written as DNA, the CDR3 is TGTGCCAGCAGTTTTTATTTCAGGTCAGGGGGGAATGAGCAGTTCTTC. Protein sequence: CASSFYFRSGGNEQFF.

This clonotype has just a few counts. This chain connects TRBV28 to TRBJ2-1, with TRBD2 matching over 13 bases. The CDR3 length is 18 residues. CDR1 is MDHEN and CDR2 is SYDVKM in the germline V gene. J lost 0 bases, V lost 4 bases, and 6 bases had no gene match. The CDR3 nucleotides are TGTGCCAGCAGTTCAGGTCGACTAGCGGGGGGCTCCTACAATGAGCAGTTCTTC. The encoded protein is CASSSGRLAGGSYNEQFF.

The chain joins TRBV28 to TRBJ2-2; D remains ambiguous. Trimming took off 6 bases at V and 3 bases at J, with 20 bases between the two ends. Germline CDR1 is MDHEN and CDR2 is SYDVKM. There are 17 residues in the CDR3. Written as DNA, the CDR3 is TGTGCCAGCAGCCGGTGGTTGTCCCGGTCGGACACCGGGGAGCTGTTTTTT. It translates to CASSRWLSRSDTGELFF.

The rearrangement links TRBV3-1 to TRBJ2-5, with D possibly TRBD2 on 6 matching bases. Per germline, CDR1 LGHDT and CDR2 YNNKEL (reference sequence). This CDR3 has 14 residues. Trimming left V 2 bases short and J 1 base short, with 8 bases between. CDR3 coding DNA: TGTGCCAGCAGCCAACTGGGGGGCCAAGAGACCCAGTACTTC. Translation gives CASSQLGGQETQYF.

In its sample, this clonotype was seen many times. The genes are TRBV15 and TRBJ1-2; D ambiguous. There are 15 residues in the CDR3. Germline V gene lookup returns CDR1 LNHNV and CDR2 YYDKDF (reference sequence). Deletions cut 0 bases from V and 4 bases from J, with 12 bases between. The DNA of the CDR3 is TGTGCCACCAGCAGAGATTCGGCTTGGGGCTATGGCTACACCTTC. Translating it yields CATSRDSAWGYGYTF.